These 17 T cell receptor beta chains share one sample of origin, sequenced in a study of OX40 agonist ivuxolimab in advanced cancers. The table came from immunoSEQ multiplex PCR; TCRdb's copy has only in-frame clones and leaves some out. The sample has over 25,000 clones, 88% seen once; the top ten hold around three fifths. This material consisted of CD4+ or CD8+ T cells sorted from blood, taken in a trial of the OX40 agonist ivuxolimab. All receptors derive from an adult with an advanced solid tumor such as melanoma, head and neck, liver or kidney cancer.

V usage is TRBV6-6 and J usage is TRBJ2-1; unclear D gene. From germline, CDR1 is MNHNY and CDR2 SVGAGI (reference sequence). V was pared by 2 bases and J by 0 bases, with 5 bases between. The CDR3 sequence is 14 residues long. The CDR3 bases are TGTGCCAGCAGTTACGGGGACTCCTACAATGAGCAGTTCTTC. Encoded protein: CASSYGDSYNEQFF.

The V call is TRBV7-2, the J call TRBJ1-5; D is unclear. The germline V gene has CDR1 SGHTA and CDR2 FQGNSA. Trimming cost V 4 bases and J 3 bases, with 10 bases left between them. The CDR3 consists of 14 residues. The CDR3 loop is CASSSGIPNQPQHF. CDR3 coding DNA: TGTGCCAGCAGCTCCGGGATACCCAATCAGCCCCAGCATTTT. The entire variable domain, with the rest obtained from reference TRBV7-2 and TRBJ1-5, is as follows: GAGVSQSPSNKVTEKGKDVELRCDPISGHTALYWYRQSLGQGLEFLIYFQGNSAPDKSGLPSDRFSAERTGGSVSTLTIQRTQQEDSAVYLCASSSGIPNQPQHFGDGTRLSIL.

This clone was found once. V gene TRBV11-2 combines with J gene TRBJ1-2; D is undetermined. Trimming cost V 5 bases and J 3 bases, with 13 bases left between them. Germline values: CDR1 SGHAT, CDR2 FQNNGV. This CDR3 comprises 14 residues. DNA of the CDR3: TGTGCCAGCAGCCGACTGACCGCTGACTATGGCTACACCTTC. Protein: CASSRLTADYGYTF.

The rearrangement links TRBV27 to TRBJ2-6; D tentatively fits TRBD1 or TRBD2 (5 bases each). The CDR3 is made up of 18 amino acids. Germline V gene data show CDR1 as MNHEY and CDR2 as SMNVEV (reference sequence). The V gene lost 1 base and the J gene lost 0 bases, with 13 bases spanning the gap. The CDR3 loop is CASSLLGTEISGANVLTF. CDR3 DNA sequence: TGTGCCAGCAGTTTATTGGGGACGGAAATCTCTGGGGCCAACGTCCTGACTTTC.

V is TRBV19 and J is TRBJ1-2, with TRBD1 identical over 7 bases. Trimming took 6 bases from V and 2 from J; bases not matched to a gene: 9. The CDR3 sequence is 15 residues long. Germline values: CDR1 LNHDA, CDR2 SQIVND (reference sequence). The CDR3 DNA reads as TGTGCCAGTAGAAAAGACAGGGAAAGGAACTATGGCTACACCTTC. Amino acids: CASRKDRERNYGYTF.

The rearrangement uses TRBV27 and TRBJ2-5, with 10 bases matching TRBD1. The CDR3 is 15 amino acids. The ends lost 6 bases at V and 4 bases at J; junction bases unmatched: 8. Germline CDR1 and CDR2: MNHEY and SMNVEV (reference sequence). CDR3 coding DNA: TGTGCCAGCAGCCTTGGACAGGGGGTAGGAGAGACCCAGTACTTC. Translated: CASSLGQGVGETQYF.

The rearrangement links TRBV19 to TRBJ2-1; D tentatively fits TRBD1 or TRBD2 (6 bases each). CDR3 length equals 11 residues. With 2 bases removed from V and 13 bases from J, the gap between germline ends came to 9 bases. The V gene's germline CDR1 is LNHDA and CDR2 SQIVND (reference sequence). CDR3 sequence: CASSIRGEQFF. The DNA of the CDR3 is TGTGCCAGTAGTATAAGGGGGGAACAGTTCTTC.

V gene TRBV25-1 combines with J gene TRBJ2-5; D gene uncertain. The CDR3 runs to 14 residues. The V end lost 3 bases, the J end lost 7 bases, and 15 bases lay between the germline ends. Germline V gives CDR1 MGHDK, CDR2 SYGVNS. The CDR3 DNA sequence: TGTGCCAGCAGTGAGTTCGTAGCCGAAGGGACCCAGTACTTC. This sequence encodes CASSEFVAEGTQYF.

In this sample, this clone turned up a few times. This specimen includes other DNA sequences encoding the same CDR3. The chain has TRBV7-6 and TRBJ2-3, with D possibly being TRBD1 or TRBD2 (6 bases each). V was clipped by 2 bases and J by 4 bases, with 10 bases between them. The CDR3 is 14 amino acids. CDR1 is SGHVS, CDR2 FNYEAQ, per germline. CDR3 in DNA: TGTGCCAGCAGCTTAAAGGGGGGCCCAGATACGCAGTATTTT. Protein product: CASSLKGGPDTQYF.

This clone was counted a single time. This chain uses TRBV27 with TRBJ2-3; 8 nucleotides line up with TRBD2. V lost 6 bases to trimming and J lost 2 bases; unmatched junction nucleotides: 10. CDR1 and CDR2 (germline): MNHEY, SMNVEV (reference sequence). The CDR3 contains 16 residues. The DNA of the CDR3 is TGTGCCAGCAGCCCAGATTTGCGGGGGGACACAGATACGCAGTATTTT. As protein: CASSPDLRGDTDTQYF.

The gene calls are TRBV11-2 and TRBJ1-2; D unclear. Germline assignment: CDR1 SGHAT and CDR2 FQNNGV. The V end lost 3 bases, the J end lost 3 bases, and 8 bases lay between the germline ends. CDR3 length equals 13 residues. For the CDR3, the DNA is TGTGCCAGCAGCTTTACGACACACTATGGCTACACCTTC. Protein: CASSFTTHYGYTF.

The V and J genes are TRBV7-9 and TRBJ2-5; 7 bases match TRBD2. The ends lost 5 bases at V and 1 base at J; junction bases unmatched: 7. CDR1 and CDR2 (germline): SEHNR, FQNEAQ (reference sequence). The CDR3 loop spans 15 amino acids. The CDR3 DNA follows: TGTGCCAGCAGCCCACCTTCTAGCGGCCAAGAGACCCAGTACTTC. This encodes CASSPPSSGQETQYF.

The chain has TRBV4-3 and TRBJ2-7; D uncertain. The CDR3 sequence is 16 residues long. Per germline, CDR1 LGHNA and CDR2 YSLEER. Trimming removed 0 bases from V and 0 bases from J, with 12 bases in between. The CDR3 region is CASSQDWADRSYEQYF. CDR3 coding DNA: TGCGCCAGCAGCCAAGATTGGGCAGACCGCTCCTACGAGCAGTACTTC.

The rearrangement links TRBV28 to TRBJ2-3; the match to TRBD2 covers 11 bases. Germline V lookup: CDR1 MDHEN, CDR2 SYDVKM. This CDR3 spans 17 amino acids. V lost 1 base to trimming and J lost 2 bases; unmatched junction nucleotides: 5. CDR3 protein: CASSLYLAGGNTDTQYF. The CDR3 nucleotides read TGTGCCAGCAGTTTATACCTAGCGGGGGGCAACACAGATACGCAGTATTTT.

The gene calls are TRBV6-5 and TRBJ2-1; D ambiguous. The V gene lost 2 bases and the J gene lost 8 bases, with 13 bases spanning the gap. The CDR3 is 14 residues long. Germline assignment: CDR1 MNHEY and CDR2 SVGAGI. CDR3 nucleotides: TGTGCCAGCAGTTACGGGTTGACGGGCGATGAGCAGTTCTTC. Protein sequence: CASSYGLTGDEQFF.

This chain links TRBV4-1 with TRBJ2-1; D possibly matches TRBD1 or TRBD2 (5 bases each). CDR3 length equals 14 residues. Germline V gene sequence: CDR1 MGHRA, CDR2 YSYEKL. Trimming pared 4 bases from V and 3 bases from J, leaving 10 bases between. The DNA for the CDR3 is TGCGCCAGCAGCCGGGGACCAGACTACAATGAGCAGTTCTTC. Its protein is CASSRGPDYNEQFF.

This clone was seen a handful of times. V and J are TRBV7-8 and TRBJ2-1, with a possible D match to TRBD2 (5 bases). The CDR3 is 14 amino acids. V was pared by 0 bases and J by 7 bases, with 10 bases between. Germline-derived CDR1 and CDR2 are SGHVS and FQNEAQ. The CDR3 spells CASSLAPPGNEQFF. The CDR3 nucleotides are TGTGCCAGCAGCTTAGCCCCCCCGGGGAATGAGCAGTTCTTC.